This T cell receptor (beta chain) was captured by sequencing in a study of T cell responses to AZD1222 COVID-19 vaccine. Study findings and constraints: The study reported that nearly half of spike-specific TCRs target unmutated variant regions.

The repertoire was sequenced with immunoSEQ multiplex PCR; TCRdb's copy has only in-frame clones and lacks some. The sample has 150,000 to 200,000 clones, over 90% seen once; the top ten hold 3% to 5%. Of note for this clone: Its specificity is not known.

Sequencing was performed on peripheral blood, taken on day 0 of AZD1222 vaccination. The clonotype originates from an adult in good health.

CDR3 nucleotides: TGTGCCAGCAGCCCCTCGGTGGGAGTTAAGGATACGCAGTATTTT. Its protein is CASSPSVGVKDTQYF. This chain links TRBV6-5 with TRBJ2-3; D might be TRBD2 (5 bases). Per germline, CDR1 MNHEY and CDR2 SVGAGI. V lost 6 bases to trimming and J lost 6 bases, with 19 bases between them. This CDR3 has 15 amino acids.